The 13 T cell receptor beta chains listed next were all sequenced from one sample in a study of Ad26.COV2.S vaccination and SARS-CoV-2 variants. Repertoires were generated with immunoSEQ multiplex PCR, while TCRdb's copy carries only in-frame clones and drops some. Here the sample spans 150,000 to 200,000 clones, around 90% being singletons. The sequenced sample was peripheral blood, obtained after recovery from COVID-19. The receptors originated from a human donor who had recovered from COVID-19.

The chain employs TRBV4-2 and TRBJ1-1; D possibly corresponds to TRBD1 (5 bases). V was cut by 8 bases and J by 0 bases, with 10 bases left in between. The CDR3 is made up of 13 amino acids. Germline CDR1 LGHNA, CDR2 YNFKEQ. CDR3 coding DNA: TGTGCCAGCTGGGGGGGAATGAACACTGAAGCTTTCTTT. Its translation: CASWGGMNTEAFF.

This chain uses TRBV10-3 with TRBJ2-3; D possibly corresponds to TRBD1 (6 bases). Germline V gene sequence: CDR1 ENHRY, CDR2 SYGVKD. The V end was cut by 3 bases, the J end by 0 bases, with 7 bases between. This CDR3 spans 14 amino acids. This CDR3 is CAISDRGSTDTQYF. In DNA form, the CDR3 reads TGTGCCATCAGTGACAGGGGCAGCACAGATACGCAGTATTTT.

Only one count was recorded for this clone. The J gene is TRBJ1-4, the V gene TRBV7-2; D not resolved. V was cut by 2 bases and J by 0 bases, with 7 bases left in between. The CDR3 is made up of 15 amino acids. Germline V gene sequence: CDR1 SGHTA, CDR2 FQGNSA. The CDR3 nucleotides are TGTGCCAGCAGCTTATTTCCTGCAACTAATGAAAAACTGTTTTTT. Protein product: CASSLFPATNEKLFF.

The chain recombines TRBV9 with TRBJ2-7; D gene ambiguous. In germline, CDR1 is SGDLS, CDR2 YYNGEE. The CDR3 consists of 11 residues. V was cut by 3 bases and J by 5 bases, with 6 bases left in between. The CDR3 DNA reads TGTGCCAGCAGCGGTGGCGACGAGCAGTACTTC. Its translation is CASSGGDEQYF. The whole variable domain, remainder taken from reference TRBV9 and TRBJ2-7, is DSGVTQTPKHLITATGQRVTLRCSPRSGDLSVYWYQQSLDQGLQFLIQYYNGEERAKGNILERFSAQQFPDLHSELNLSSLELGDSALYFCASSGGDEQYFGPGTRLTVT.

The chain's CDR3 is CASSLAFMNTEAFF. CDR3 DNA sequence: TGTGCCAGCAGCTTAGCGTTCATGAACACTGAAGCTTTCTTT. This chain uses TRBV11-1 with TRBJ1-1, with D uncertain. CDR1 and CDR2 (germline): SGHAT, FQDESV (reference sequence). The V end was cut by 0 bases, the J end by 0 bases, with 5 bases between. The CDR3 has 14 residues.

The chain carries TRBV5-4 and TRBJ1-3; TRBD1 matches 8 bases. Germline V CDR1 and CDR2: SGHNT, YYREEE (reference sequence). The CDR3 consists of 15 residues. V lost 2 bases, J lost 4 bases, and 5 bases stayed unmatched. The CDR3 reads CASSLGQGRGNTIYF. CDR3 sequence (DNA): TGTGCCAGCAGCTTAGGACAGGGAAGGGGAAACACCATATATTTT.

The chain couples TRBV7-2 to TRBJ1-5; no firm D call. In germline, CDR1 is SGHTA, CDR2 FQGNSA. The CDR3 is 12 residues long. V lost 2 bases to trimming and J lost 14 bases, with 13 bases between them. The CDR3 bases are TGTGCCAGCAGCTTATCAGAGGGTAAGAAGCATTTT. This sequence encodes CASSLSEGKKHF.

This clone was counted once. V and J are TRBV10-3 and TRBJ2-7, with unresolved D. The CDR3 is 13 residues long. Per germline, CDR1 ENHRY and CDR2 SYGVKD. V gave up 2 bases and J gave up 2 bases, with 7 bases separating them. CDR3 sequence: CAISEDSTYEQYF. The CDR3 nucleotides are TGTGCCATCAGTGAGGACTCTACCTACGAGCAGTACTTC.

The chain is built from TRBV7-9 and TRBJ1-2; the D is unclear. With 0 bases removed from V and 7 bases from J, the gap between germline ends came to 9 bases. Germline V gene data show CDR1 as SEHNR and CDR2 as FQNEAQ (reference sequence). The length of the CDR3 is 13 residues. CDR3: CASSLATPLGYTF. CDR3 DNA sequence: TGTGCCAGCAGCTTAGCGACCCCTCTTGGCTACACCTTC.

The chain combines TRBV28 with TRBJ2-4; D uncertain. CDR1 is MDHEN, CDR2 SYDVKM, per germline. Trimming took off 4 bases at V and 8 bases at J, with 6 bases between the two ends. CDR3 size: 11 residues. CDR3 amino acids: CASSSEDIQYF. The CDR3 nucleotides read TGTGCCAGCAGTTCAGAGGACATTCAGTACTTC.

V and J are TRBV12-3 or TRBV12-4 and TRBJ1-3; unclear D gene. This CDR3 is built from 13 residues. V was shortened by 6 bases and J by 8 bases, with 14 bases between the two germline ends. DNA for the CDR3: TGTGCCAGCAGCAACTCCTGGGAGGACACCATATATTTT. Translation gives CASSNSWEDTIYF.

CDR3 amino acids: CASRQGINNSPLHF. DNA of the CDR3: TGTGCCAGTAGGCAGGGGATCAATAATTCACCCCTCCACTTT. This chain joins TRBV19 and TRBJ1-6; weak D call: TRBD1 (6 bases). Germline loops: CDR1 LNHDA, CDR2 SQIVND (reference sequence). The CDR3 loop spans 14 amino acids. V lost 6 bases and J 5 bases, leaving 11 bases between the germline ends.

The chain links TRBV5-1 to TRBJ2-1; unclear D gene. V shed 0 bases and J shed 8 bases, with 9 bases lying between them. CDR1 is SGHRS, CDR2 YFSETQ, per germline. The length of the CDR3 is 13 residues. In DNA form, the CDR3 reads TGCGCCAGCAGCTTGGGTCGTTTGGATGAGCAGTTCTTC. This codes for CASSLGRLDEQFF.